This entry describes one TCR beta chain. As processed by the authors: The assay estimated nucleated cells by amplifying reference gene primers. The assay was immunoSEQ multiplex PCR, and TCRdb's table has in-frame clones only and misses some. D and trimming were read from the DNA, whereas the V and J calls and clone size are those reported in that table. Of more than 150,000 clones in the sample, roughly 80% are singletons; the top ten hold roughly 13%. The data are from a study of blood T cell repertoires in COVID-19. The CDR3 loop spans 15 amino acids. V lost 1 base and J 8 bases, leaving 15 bases between the germline ends. The germline V gene has CDR1 MDHEN and CDR2 SYDVKM.

The specimen sequenced was peripheral blood. The TCR comes from a middle-aged man who had recovered from COVID-19. The J gene is TRBJ1-5, the V gene TRBV28; D is ambiguous. In DNA, the CDR3 is TGTGCCAGCAGTTTATCTCAGGTTATGAGCAAGCCCCAGCATTTT. It translates to CASSLSQVMSKPQHF.